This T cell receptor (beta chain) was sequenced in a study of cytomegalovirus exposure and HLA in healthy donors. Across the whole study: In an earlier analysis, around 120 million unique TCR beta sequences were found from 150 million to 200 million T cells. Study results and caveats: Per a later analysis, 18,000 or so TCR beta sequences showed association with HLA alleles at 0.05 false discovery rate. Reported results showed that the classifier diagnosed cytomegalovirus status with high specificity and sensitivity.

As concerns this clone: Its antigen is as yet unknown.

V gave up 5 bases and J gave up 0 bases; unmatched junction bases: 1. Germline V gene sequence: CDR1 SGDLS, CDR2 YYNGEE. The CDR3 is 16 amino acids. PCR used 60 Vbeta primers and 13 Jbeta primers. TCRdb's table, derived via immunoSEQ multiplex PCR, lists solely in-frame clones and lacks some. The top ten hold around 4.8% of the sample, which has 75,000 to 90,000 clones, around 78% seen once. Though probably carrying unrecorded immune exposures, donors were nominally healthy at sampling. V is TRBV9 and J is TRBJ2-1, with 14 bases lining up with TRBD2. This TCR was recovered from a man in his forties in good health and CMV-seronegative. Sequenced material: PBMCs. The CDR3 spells CASRGTSGSSYNEQFF. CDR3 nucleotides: TGTGCCAGCAGAGGGACTAGCGGGAGCTCCTACAATGAGCAGTTCTTC.